The 14 T cell receptor beta chains presented below share a single source sample, sequenced in a study of cytomegalovirus exposure and HLA in healthy donors. Both 60 Vbeta primers and 13 Jbeta primers went into the PCR. The data were produced by immunoSEQ multiplex PCR, yet TCRdb's version contains in-frame clones alone and is incomplete. This listing includes 90,000 to 150,000 clones. Specimen: PBMCs. These receptors originate from a man between 18 and 35 years old in good health and CMV-seronegative.

The CDR3 coding sequence is TGTGCCAGCAGCCCCTCCGGGACAGGGGATTACGAGCAGTACTTC. It specifies CASSPSGTGDYEQYF. V gene TRBV7-9 combines with J gene TRBJ2-7, with 10 bases identical to TRBD1. V shed 5 bases and J 4 bases; nucleotides not matched to a gene: 8. Germline CDR1 and CDR2: SEHNR and FQNEAQ (reference sequence). The CDR3 length is 15 residues. Supplemented by reference TRBV7-9 and TRBJ2-7, the full variable domain reads DTGVSQNPRHKITKRGQNVTFRCDPISEHNRLYWYRQTLGQGPEFLTYFQNEAQLEKSRLLSDRFSAERPKGSFSTLEIQRTEQGDSAMYLCASSPSGTGDYEQYFGPGTRLTVT.

The V gene is TRBV6-6, the J gene TRBJ1-1; tentative D call: TRBD1 (5 bases). The CDR3 covers 13 residues. V was cut by 5 bases and J by 8 bases, with 15 bases left in between. Germline V lookup: CDR1 MNHNY, CDR2 SVGAGI (reference sequence). The CDR3 loop is CASSPQFGAEAFF. DNA of the CDR3: TGTGCCAGCAGTCCCCAGTTTGGGGCGGAAGCTTTCTTT.

V gene TRBV7-6 combines with J gene TRBJ2-1; TRBD2 might be the D (5 bases). The CDR3 consists of 16 residues. Trimming took off 0 bases at V and 4 bases at J, with 13 bases between the two ends. CDR1 is SGHVS, CDR2 FNYEAQ, per germline. As DNA, the CDR3 is TGTGCCAGCAGCTTAGCAGGGCGGGCTAGTTACAATGAGCAGTTCTTC. Translating it yields CASSLAGRASYNEQFF.

This sequence joins TRBV6-5 and TRBJ1-2, with D maybe TRBD1 (6 bases). V was cut by 6 bases and J by 8 bases, with 10 bases left in between. Germline-derived CDR1 and CDR2 are MNHEY and SVGAGI. The length of the CDR3 is 11 residues. CDR3 nucleotide sequence: TGTGCCAGCAGAGGACAGAGGGGCTACACCTTC. Its translation is CASRGQRGYTF.

The chain uses TRBV9 and TRBJ2-3; 15 bases are shared with TRBD2. Germline assignment: CDR1 SGDLS and CDR2 YYNGEE. Trimming at V came to 4 bases and at J to 2 bases, leaving 8 bases not matched to a gene. CDR3 size: 18 residues. CDR3 in DNA: TGTGCCAGCAGCTCCGATAGGACTAGCGGGAGGGTCACAGATACGCAGTATTTT. It yields the protein CASSSDRTSGRVTDTQYF.

The chain combines TRBV18 with TRBJ2-7; 12 nucleotides align to TRBD2. The CDR3 totals 17 residues. Germline V gene data show CDR1 as KGHSH and CDR2 as LQKENI. V dropped 0 bases and J dropped 3; count of bases not matched to a gene: 6. CDR3 coding DNA: TGTGCCAGCTCACCACCGAGGGGACTAGCGGGTGACTACGAGCAGTACTTC. This sequence encodes CASSPPRGLAGDYEQYF.

This chain joins TRBV11-2 and TRBJ2-2; 7 nucleotides agree with TRBD1. The length of the CDR3 is 15 residues. Germline V gives CDR1 SGHAT, CDR2 FQNNGV. V shed 5 bases, J shed 0 bases, and the junction held 3 bases outside the gene matches. This CDR3 is CASSRDRTNTGELFF. The CDR3 nucleotides are TGTGCCAGCAGCCGGGACAGAACGAACACCGGGGAGCTGTTTTTT. The variable domain in full, with the rest retrieved from reference TRBV11-2 and TRBJ2-2, is EAGVAQSPRYKIIEKRQSVAFWCNPISGHATLYWYQQILGQGPKLLIQFQNNGVVDDSQLPKDRFSAERLKGVDSTLKIQPAKLEDSAVYLCASSRDRTNTGELFFGEGSRLTVL.

The V and J genes are TRBV4-1 and TRBJ2-7; D ambiguous. V dropped 8 bases and J dropped 3 bases, with 8 bases sitting between them. The length of the CDR3 is 11 residues. CDR1 is MGHRA, CDR2 YSYEKL, per germline. The CDR3 sequence is CASGLGYEQYF. The CDR3 nucleotides are TGCGCCAGCGGGCTCGGCTACGAGCAGTACTTC.

This chain connects TRBV2 to TRBJ1-6, with no clear D. The length of the CDR3 is 17 residues. Germline lookup yields CDR1 SNHLY and CDR2 FYNNEI. Trimming left V 1 base short and J 0 bases short, with 10 bases between. CDR3 bases: TGTGCCAGCAGTGAAGACAGACCGAGCTCCTATAATTCACCCCTCCACTTT. Protein: CASSEDRPSSYNSPLHF. Looking up the rest from reference TRBV2 and TRBJ1-6 gives the full variable domain: EPEVTQTPSHQVTQMGQEVILRCVPISNHLYFYWYRQILGQKVEFLVSFYNNEISEKSEIFDDQFSVERPDGSNFTLKIRSTKLEDSAMYFCASSEDRPSSYNSPLHFGNGTRLTVT.

This sequence joins TRBV7-9 and TRBJ1-1, with no clear D. The CDR3 sequence is 12 residues long. Germline-derived CDR1 and CDR2 are SEHNR and FQNEAQ (reference sequence). Trimming took off 0 bases at V and 6 bases at J, with 5 bases between the two ends. For the CDR3, the DNA is TGTGCCAGCAGCTTAGCACAGCCTGAAGCTTTCTTT. Translated, it gives CASSLAQPEAFF.

The CDR3 sequence is CASSEGQGSGNTIYF. CDR3 bases: TGCGCCAGCAGTGAGGGACAGGGGAGCGGAAACACCATATATTTT. This chain joins TRBV10-1 and TRBJ1-3; the match to TRBD1 covers 9 bases. The germline V gene has CDR1 WNHNN and CDR2 SYGVQD (reference sequence). The CDR3 consists of 15 residues. Losses at the gene ends were 2 bases for V and 4 bases for J; bases not matched to a gene: 3.

This chain connects TRBV19 to TRBJ1-4; 8 nucleotides line up with TRBD1. After removal of 4 bases from V and 8 bases from J, the junction contained 9 bases not matched to a gene. The CDR3 covers 15 residues. Germline CDR1 is LNHDA and CDR2 is SQIVND (reference sequence). Here the CDR3 DNA reads TGTGCCAGTAGTACGACCGGACAGGGAAGGGAAAAACTGTTTTTT. Translating it yields CASSTTGQGREKLFF. Variable domain in full (rest from reference TRBV19 and TRBJ1-4): DGGITQSPKYLFRKEGQNVTLSCEQNLNHDAMYWYRQDPGQGLRLIYYSQIVNDFQKGDIAEGYSVSREKKESFPLTVTSAQKNPTAFYLCASSTTGQGREKLFFGSGTQLSVL.

The rearrangement uses TRBV9 and TRBJ2-7; 7 nucleotides align to TRBD2. The trim removed 0 bases at V and 11 bases at J, leaving 8 bases unmatched. Germline V gene sequence: CDR1 SGDLS, CDR2 YYNGEE. The CDR3 is 13 residues long. In DNA form, the CDR3 reads TGTGCCAGCAGCGTAGAAGGGTTGGGGAGGGAGTACTTC. Protein product: CASSVEGLGREYF.

As concerns this clone: Distinct nucleotide sequences in the sample also encode this CDR3. The CDR3 DNA reads TGTGCCAGCAGCCAAGATTCTAGCGGGCAGGGGGAGCTGTTTTTT. Translation: CASSQDSSGQGELFF. The V call is TRBV4-2, the J call TRBJ2-2, with 8 bases identical to TRBD2. With V trimmed by 0 bases and J by 8 bases, 5 bases remained unmatched. This CDR3 spans 15 amino acids. Looked up from germline, CDR1 is LGHNA and CDR2 is YNFKEQ.